The 7 T cell receptor beta chains in this list originate from one sample, sequenced in a study of T cell clonality in common variable immunodeficiency. For these TCRs, the target antigens are not known. The protocol was immunoSEQ multiplex PCR, while the TCRdb copy is restricted to in-frame clones and leaves out a portion. In total, the table holds about 15,000 clones. Overall study findings and caveats: Common variable immunodeficiency TCR beta sequences reportedly had fewer deletions and N-nucleotide insertions.

The sample comprised peripheral blood mononuclear cells. The receptors stem from a human donor with common variable immunodeficiency.

Regarding this clone: The CDR3 end is not reached by the read, which stops 3 residues before it; the germline J gene fills it in. The chain couples TRBV5-1 to TRBJ2-3; D possibly corresponds to TRBD2 (6 bases). The CDR3 sequence is 15 residues long. Germline CDR1 SGHRS, CDR2 YFSETQ. Trimming took 4 bases from V and 3 from J, leaving 15 bases between them. CDR3 DNA, as far as it was read: TGCGCCAGCAGCCAGGAGGGGAAAAGGACAGATACG. This gives the protein CASSQEGKRTDT. The whole CDR3 protein is CASSQEGKRTDTQYF.

Notes on this clone: The read comes to an end 3 residues before the CDR3 does, leaving the germline J gene to fill in the end. The rearrangement uses TRBV10-3 and TRBJ2-1, with D perhaps matching TRBD1 (5 bases). V gave up 0 bases and J gave up 9 bases, with 12 bases separating them. The CDR3 extends over 14 amino acids. From germline, CDR1 is ENHRY and CDR2 SYGVKD. This chain's CDR3 is CAISESQGSGEQFF. The part of the CDR3 DNA that was read is TGTGCCATCAGTGAGTCTCAGGGTTCGGGTGAG.

A remark on this clone: The read terminates 3 residues ahead of where the CDR3 ends, so the germline J gene completes it. This chain joins TRBV5-1 and TRBJ2-7, with D hard to call. Per germline, CDR1 SGHRS and CDR2 YFSETQ. The CDR3 extends over 14 amino acids. Trimming pared 3 bases from V and 3 bases from J, leaving 13 bases between. Here the CDR3 reads CASSSTGLGYEQYF. CDR3 DNA (partial): TGCGCCAGCAGCTCGACTGGTTTGGGCTACGAG. The full variable domain, rest sourced from reference TRBV5-1 and TRBJ2-7, is KAGVTQTPRYLIKTRGQQVTLSCSPISGHRSVSWYQQTPGQGLQFLFEYFSETQRNKGNFPGRFSGRQFSNSRSEMNVSTLELGDSALYLCASSSTGLGYEQYFGPGTRLTVT.

Frequency places this clone as medium-sized. The read ends 3 residues shy of where the CDR3 ends; the end is completed using the germline J gene. The rearrangement uses TRBV19 and TRBJ1-4, with TRBD1 as a possible D gene (5 bases). This CDR3 contains 13 residues. V lost 11 bases, J lost 6 bases, and 16 bases lay in between. Germline CDR1 and CDR2: LNHDA and SQIVND (reference sequence). The CDR3 bases that were read are TGTGCCGTAGGGCTCGGGGGATATGAAAAA. It translates to CAVGLGGYEK. The CDR3, in full, reads CAVGLGGYEKLFF.

Concerning this clone: The read ends 3 residues shy of where the CDR3 ends; the end is completed using the germline J gene. This chain joins TRBV7-9 and TRBJ1-1; D is possibly TRBD1 (5 bases). Germline V CDR1 and CDR2: SEHNR, FQNEAQ (reference sequence). This CDR3 has 11 residues. V was shortened by 3 bases and J by 7 bases, with 6 bases between the two germline ends. This CDR3 reads CASSLGGEAFF. The sequenced part of the CDR3 DNA is TGTGCCAGCAGCTTGGGGGGTGAA.

Comment on this clone: The DNA ends 3 residues before the CDR3 does, and the rest of the CDR3 is filled in from the germline J gene. V and J are TRBV7-9 and TRBJ2-7, with D possibly being TRBD1 (6 bases). The V end was cut by 1 base, the J end by 6 bases, with 16 bases between. CDR3 length: 15 residues. Germline lookup yields CDR1 SEHNR and CDR2 FQNEAQ (reference sequence). This CDR3 reads CASSLVMGRGGEQYF. CDR3 DNA (partial): TGTGCCAGCAGCTTAGTAATGGGCAGGGGTGGCGAG.

Judged by frequency, this clone is medium-sized. The CDR3 end is not reached by the read, which stops 3 residues before it; the germline J gene fills it in. J is TRBJ1-3 and V is TRBV2, with 9 bases identical to TRBD1. Trimming at V came to 6 bases and at J to 8 bases, leaving 5 bases not matched to a gene. The CDR3 is 13 amino acids. From germline, CDR1 is SNHLY and CDR2 FYNNEI. CDR3 DNA, as far as it was read: TGTGCCAGCAGACTACAGGGGGCGGACACC. It codes for CASRLQGADT. The CDR3 in full is CASRLQGADTIYF.